This T cell receptor beta chain came from a study of blood T cell repertoires in COVID-19. At the level of the study: Sources were T cells, B-cell-depleted T cells, or PBMCs; the material itself was cDNA or gDNA.

Clones were read by immunoSEQ multiplex PCR, and TCRdb kept only the in-frame ones, dropping some. The table has 200,000 to 250,000 clones, roughly 85% seen once. This study enrolled people aged about 18 to 100 from around 25 US geographic areas. Membership in each cohort depended on participant-reported clinical history. In germline, CDR1 is SGHNT, CDR2 YYREEE (reference sequence). V shed 4 bases and J shed 5 bases, with 10 bases lying between them. The CDR3 consists of 13 residues. This sequence joins TRBV5-4 and TRBJ2-4; tentative D call: TRBD2 (5 bases). The sequenced sample consisted of PBMCs or T cells enriched from blood (not recorded which). This clonotype was obtained from a woman aged 45 to 65 who had been exposed to COVID-19. The CDR3 is CASSPERENIQYF. The CDR3 DNA reads as TGTGCCAGCAGCCCAGAGAGGGAAAACATTCAGTACTTC.